The 25 T cell receptor beta chains reported below all come from one sample, sequenced in a study of CD8 T cells in Susac syndrome. RNA, at 0.5 to 1 ug, was reverse transcribed with random hexamers. Each CDR3 protein gets one entry after TCRdb re-called the immunoSEQ multiplex PCR reads with MiXCR. The sample has 150,000 to 200,000 distinct CDR3 sequences, roughly 92% seen once. Sequencing input: CD4+ T cells from PBMCs. The receptor set was obtained from a human donor with Susac syndrome.

The chain combines TRBV2 with TRBJ2-5; D not resolved. Germline V CDR1 and CDR2: SNHLY, FYNNEI. The CDR3 runs 13 residues. The ends were cut back, 1 base at V and 4 bases at J, with 7 bases in the middle. Written as DNA, the CDR3 is TGTGCCAGCAGTGAAGTCAGCCTAGAGACCCAGTACTTC. Its translation: CASSEVSLETQYF.

The V and J genes are TRBV12-5 and TRBJ1-5; possibly TRBD1 for D (5 bases). The CDR3 consists of 15 residues. From germline, CDR1 is LGHNT and CDR2 FRNRAP. Deletions cut 0 bases from V and 6 bases from J, with 12 bases between. The CDR3 is CASGLVLGEGQPQHF. The CDR3 DNA reads as TGTGCTAGTGGTTTGGTATTAGGGGAGGGTCAGCCCCAGCATTTT.

This chain links TRBV5-4 with TRBJ1-2, with unresolved D. The CDR3 runs 15 residues. Germline assignment: CDR1 SGHNT and CDR2 YYREEE (reference sequence). Deletions cut 0 bases from V and 4 bases from J, with 13 bases between. DNA of the CDR3: TGTGCCAGCAGCTTGGACCCAGGCGCGACCTATGGCTACACCTTC. Translating it yields CASSLDPGATYGYTF.

CDR3 nucleotide sequence: TGTGCCAGCAGCGTAGGTGGCAGCGCCGCAGATACGCAGTATTTT. It is translated as CASSVGGSAADTQYF. The chain recombines TRBV9 with TRBJ2-3; the D is unclear. CDR3 length: 15 amino acids. V was clipped by 0 bases and J by 4 bases, with 12 bases between them. Looked up from germline, CDR1 is SGDLS and CDR2 is YYNGEE.

The chain recombines TRBV18 with TRBJ1-2, with D perhaps TRBD1 (5 bases). The CDR3 spans 12 residues. The germline gives CDR1 KGHSH, CDR2 LQKENI. V dropped 3 bases and J dropped 8 bases, with 10 bases sitting between them. CDR3 sequence reads: CASSPGGDGYTF. DNA for the CDR3: TGTGCCAGCTCACCCGGGGGGGACGGCTACACCTTC.

The chain uses TRBV20-1 and TRBJ2-1, with 8 bases fitting TRBD1. V dropped 2 bases and J dropped 5; count of bases not matched to a gene: 8. This CDR3 is built from 15 residues. Per the germline V gene, CDR1 is DFQATT and CDR2 is SNEGSKA (reference sequence). The CDR3 is CSARPGQGRDNEQFF. The CDR3 DNA follows: TGCAGTGCTAGACCAGGACAGGGAAGGGACAATGAGCAGTTCTTC.

V gene TRBV11-2 combines with J gene TRBJ2-6; 8 bases are shared with TRBD2. The germline V gene encodes CDR1 SGHAT and CDR2 FQNNGV. CDR3 length: 19 residues. The junction had 8 bases not matched to a gene; V was cut back by 1 base and J by 0 bases. CDR3 region: CASSLVPGLAYSGANVLTF. For the CDR3, the DNA is TGTGCCAGCAGCTTAGTGCCCGGACTAGCCTACTCTGGGGCCAACGTCCTGACTTTC. The full variable domain, in which reference TRBV11-2 and TRBJ2-6 provide the parts outside the CDR3, is EAGVAQSPRYKIIEKRQSVAFWCNPISGHATLYWYQQILGQGPKLLIQFQNNGVVDDSQLPKDRFSAERLKGVDSTLKIQPAKLEDSAVYLCASSLVPGLAYSGANVLTFGAGSRLTVL.

This CDR3 reads CAISEGGDTQYF. DNA of the CDR3: TGTGCCATCAGTGAGGGTGGAGATACGCAGTATTTT. The chain has TRBV10-3 and TRBJ2-3; D unresolved. CDR1 is ENHRY and CDR2 is SYGVKD in the germline V gene. The V gene lost 2 bases and the J gene lost 5 bases, with 5 bases spanning the gap. CDR3 size: 12 residues.

The genes are TRBV29-1 and TRBJ1-4, with D unclear. The CDR3 runs to 12 residues. Germline loops: CDR1 SQVTM, CDR2 ANQGSEA. Trimming removed 7 bases from V and 8 bases from J, with 14 bases in between. In DNA form, the CDR3 reads TGCAGCGGCGGAGGAGATGGCGAAAAACTGTTTTTT. This codes for CSGGGDGEKLFF.

The sample holds one count of this clonotype. This chain joins TRBV4-2 and TRBJ2-7; 8 bases fit TRBD2. In germline, CDR1 is LGHNA, CDR2 YNFKEQ. The CDR3 runs to 16 residues. V trimming: 1 base; J trimming: 6 bases; junction bases outside the gene matches: 11. CDR3 nucleotide sequence: TGTGCCAGCAGCCAAGGGGCAGCAGGACTAGCCGGCGAGCAGTACTTC. Translating it yields CASSQGAAGLAGEQYF.

The chain is built from TRBV18 and TRBJ2-7; possible D gene TRBD1, 5 bases. The CDR3 is 11 residues long. CDR1 and CDR2 from the germline V gene are KGHSH and LQKENI. V was trimmed by 3 bases and J by 8 bases, leaving 8 bases between them. CDR3 amino acids: CASSPDRQQYF. Written as DNA, the CDR3 is TGTGCCAGCTCACCCGACAGACAGCAGTACTTC.

The V and J genes are TRBV4-2 and TRBJ1-5; unclear D gene. Deletions cut 2 bases from V and 5 bases from J, with 10 bases between. The CDR3 loop spans 14 amino acids. Germline V gives CDR1 LGHNA, CDR2 YNFKEQ. The CDR3 region is CASSQKGADQPQHF. The DNA for the CDR3 is TGTGCCAGCAGCCAAAAAGGTGCGGATCAGCCCCAGCATTTT.

The CDR3 protein is CSVGTGELRQYF. The CDR3 bases are TGCAGCGTTGGGACGGGGGAGCTAAGGCAGTACTTC. V gene TRBV29-1 combines with J gene TRBJ2-7; TRBD2 is a possible D gene (6 bases). CDR1 is SQVTM and CDR2 is ANQGSEA in the germline V gene. The CDR3 is made up of 12 amino acids. Trimming stripped 4 bases from V and 9 bases from J, with 16 bases between.

This rearrangement joins TRBV21-1 to TRBJ1-5. TRBV21-1 is a recognized pseudogene. This CDR3 has 17 amino acids. The CDR3 protein is CASTAGKERHSNQPQHF. The CDR3 nucleotides are TGTGCCAGCACCGCGGGCAAAGAACGACATAGCAATCAGCCCCAGCATTTT.

The V gene is TRBV21-1, the J gene TRBJ2-1; TRBD2 is taken as the D call from the table, unchecked against the DNA. TRBV21-1 is listed as a pseudogene. CDR3 length: 18 amino acids. CDR3 in DNA: TGTGCCAGCAACAGCGCCTTGGCTAGTAAAAGGGAGGACAATGAGCAGTTCTTC. The encoded protein is CASNSALASKREDNEQFF.

Worth noting for this clonotype: A junction boundary mismatches the germline segment, possibly from a read error. This rearrangement joins TRBV4-2 to TRBJ2-5; no clear D gene. There are 14 residues in the CDR3. Germline-derived CDR1 and CDR2 are LGHNA and YNFKEQ. CDR3 DNA sequence: TGTGCCAGCAGCCAAGATGGTTTGCAAGGGACCCAGTACTTC. It codes for CASSQDGLQGTQYF.

J is TRBJ2-7 and V is TRBV4-3, with D perhaps TRBD2 (5 bases). V lost 0 bases and J lost 2, with 17 bases in between. There are 17 residues in the CDR3. Germline CDR1 is LGHNA and CDR2 is YSLEER. The CDR3 reads CASSQESAGRLTYEQYF. CDR3 nucleotide sequence: TGCGCCAGCAGCCAAGAGTCGGCGGGTAGATTAACCTACGAGCAGTACTTC.

The chain links TRBV6-2 or TRBV6-3 to TRBJ2-7, with 10 bases aligning to TRBD2. The J segment lost 9 bases and the V segment lost 10 bases, leaving 6 bases of the junction unmatched. This CDR3 spans 11 amino acids. Germline V gene lookup returns CDR1 MNHEY and CDR2 SVGEGT. The CDR3 DNA sequence: TGTGCCACGGGGACTAGCGAGGTGCAGTACTTC. This translates into CATGTSEVQYF.

Here the CDR3 DNA reads TGTGCCAGCAGCCGAACTCGCCGGGAGACCCAGTACTTC. This translates into CASSRTRRETQYF. The V call is TRBV6-5, the J call TRBJ2-5, with D hard to call. The CDR3 contains 13 residues. V lost 6 bases and J lost 5, with 13 bases in between. CDR1 is MNHEY, CDR2 SVGAGI, per germline.

V gene TRBV6-5 combines with J gene TRBJ2-7; D possibly corresponds to TRBD2 (6 bases). Germline V gives CDR1 MNHEY, CDR2 SVGAGI. The length of the CDR3 is 14 residues. Between the trimmed V and J ends, which lost 6 bases and 1 base, there was a span of 13 bases. The CDR3 is CASSRDFSSYEQYF. The CDR3 coding sequence is TGTGCCAGCAGCCGGGACTTCTCTTCCTACGAGCAGTACTTC.

The chain employs TRBV20-1 and TRBJ1-2; no clear D. The ends were cut back, 4 bases at V and 0 bases at J, with 6 bases in the middle. This CDR3 spans 12 amino acids. From germline, CDR1 is DFQATT and CDR2 SNEGSKA (reference sequence). CDR3 DNA: TGCAGTGCTACTGGCGCTAACTATGGCTACACCTTC. Protein: CSATGANYGYTF.

This chain joins TRBV4-2 and TRBJ1-2, with 8 bases aligning to TRBD1. The CDR3 length is 16 residues. The V segment lost 1 base and the J segment 3 bases; nucleotides outside the gene matches: 7. The germline gives CDR1 LGHNA, CDR2 YNFKEQ. DNA of the CDR3: TGTGCCAGCAGCCAAGGACAGGGGAGGGGGGACTATGGCTACACCTTC. Translated: CASSQGQGRGDYGYTF.

This clonotype was seen only once. J is TRBJ2-7 and V is TRBV12-3 or TRBV12-4, with D perhaps matching TRBD1 or TRBD2 (5 bases each). The CDR3 is 12 amino acids. V gave up 7 bases and J gave up 3 bases, with 10 bases separating them. This chain's CDR3 is CASTRDGYEQYF. DNA for the CDR3: TGTGCCAGCACCCGGGACGGCTACGAGCAGTACTTC.

This sequence joins TRBV10-1 and TRBJ2-5; tentatively, D is TRBD1 or TRBD2 (5 bases each). There are 13 residues in the CDR3. From germline, CDR1 is WNHNN and CDR2 SYGVQD (reference sequence). The germline V and J ends were trimmed by 2 bases and 5 bases, with 9 bases remaining between them. This chain's CDR3 is CASSEGTMETQYF. As DNA, the CDR3 is TGCGCCAGCAGTGAGGGGACGATGGAGACCCAGTACTTC.

CDR3 DNA sequence: TGCAGTGCTAACCGGGGGGTCGAATTTCCCACAGATACGCAGTATTTT. Amino acid sequence: CSANRGVEFPTDTQYF. The chain links TRBV20-1 to TRBJ2-3; TRBD2 matches 7 bases. The CDR3 covers 16 residues. The V and J ends lost 4 bases and 2 bases, in that order; junction bases with no gene match: 12. The germline V gene has CDR1 DFQATT and CDR2 SNEGSKA (reference sequence).